These 25 T cell receptor beta chains originate from one sample sequenced in a study of neurological immune-mediated disorders (dated by TCRdb to between 2018 and 2021). Libraries were constructed by 5' RACE. The instrument was an Illumina HiSeq 2500. TCRdb redid the processing of the public reads, applying fastp at Q25 and MiXCR, and retained in-frame beta chains. Rows with one shared CDR3 protein collapse into an entry with the most common genes and DNA. The sample contains tens of thousands of distinct CDR3 sequences, approximately 14% of them found a single time. The top ten clones comprise approximately 7.5% of the sample. Sequencing input: PBMCs. These receptors originate from a woman between 45 and 60 years old in good health.

Here the CDR3 reads CASSLPLTRDADTQYF. In nucleotides, the CDR3 is TGTGCCAGCAGTTTACCTTTAACCCGGGATGCAGATACGCAGTATTTT. This chain uses TRBV12-3 or TRBV12-4 with TRBJ2-3; weak D call: TRBD2 (5 bases). There are 16 residues in the CDR3. Trimming left V 2 bases short and J 4 bases short, with 16 bases between.

The V gene is TRBV3-1, the J gene TRBJ2-7; TRBD1 might be the D (6 bases). V was clipped by 6 bases and J by 4 bases, with 16 bases between them. Germline V gives CDR1 LGHDT, CDR2 YNNKEL (reference sequence). The CDR3 runs to 14 residues. The CDR3 sequence is CASSLRTEVYEQYF. In DNA, the CDR3 is TGTGCCAGCAGTCTACGGACAGAAGTTTACGAGCAGTACTTC.

At least ten counts were recorded for this clonotype. The chain joins TRBV20-1 to TRBJ1-5; maybe TRBD1 (6 bases). The CDR3 covers 15 residues. Looked up from germline, CDR1 is DFQATT and CDR2 is SNEGSKA (reference sequence). V was pared by 1 base and J by 5 bases, with 15 bases between. CDR3: CSARGDTRGDQPQHF. In DNA form, the CDR3 reads TGCAGTGCTAGAGGGGACACCCGGGGGGATCAGCCCCAGCATTTT.

This clonotype was recorded at least ten times. This chain links TRBV14 with TRBJ2-3, with a weak D call TRBD2 (5 bases). CDR1 and CDR2 from the germline V gene are SGHDN and FVKESK. Trimming shortened V by 1 base and J by 6 bases, and 11 bases separated the two germline ends. The CDR3 is made up of 14 amino acids. CDR3 bases: TGTGCCAGCAGCCAAGGCGGGCAGAGGGATACGCAGTATTTT. Protein product: CASSQGGQRDTQYF.

This clonotype has just a few counts. CDR3 bases: TGCGCCAGCAGCTTGGCCGTCGAAGAGACCCAGTACTTC. This encodes CASSLAVEETQYF. V is TRBV5-1 and J is TRBJ2-5; D not certain. V was cut by 0 bases and J by 3 bases, with 6 bases left in between. In germline, CDR1 is SGHRS, CDR2 YFSETQ. This CDR3 is built from 13 residues.

There are many counts of this clonotype. CDR3 protein: CASGLGAGGAGYTF. Here the CDR3 DNA reads TGTGCCAGTGGGTTGGGCGCAGGGGGCGCTGGCTACACCTTC. The chain links TRBV10-3 to TRBJ1-2; 8 nucleotides agree with TRBD1. This CDR3 spans 14 amino acids. J was trimmed by 7 bases and V by 10 bases; bases with no gene match: 14. CDR1 and CDR2 (germline): ENHRY, SYGVKD.

The sample holds many counts of this clonotype. The chain couples TRBV13 to TRBJ1-1; D may be TRBD1 (5 bases). Germline CDR1 and CDR2: PRHDT and FYEKMQ (reference sequence). The CDR3 has 14 residues. Trimming left V 3 bases short and J 3 bases short, with 11 bases between. The CDR3: CASSLPARDTEAFF. Written as DNA, the CDR3 is TGTGCCAGCAGCTTGCCCGCCAGGGACACTGAAGCTTTCTTT. The full variable domain, its missing parts supplied by reference TRBV13 and TRBJ1-1, is AAGVIQSPRHLIKEKRETATLKCYPIPRHDTVYWYQQGPGQDPQFLISFYEKMQSDKGSIPDRFSAQQFSDYHSELNMSSLELGDSALYFCASSLPARDTEAFFGQGTRLTVV.

Many counts were recorded for this clonotype. The J gene is TRBJ1-1, the V gene TRBV20-1; D remains unclear. The length of the CDR3 is 17 residues. The V end was cut by 0 bases, the J end by 0 bases, with 17 bases between. The germline gives CDR1 DFQATT, CDR2 SNEGSKA (reference sequence). The CDR3 sequence: CSARDPTRSRMNTEAFF. CDR3 DNA: TGCAGTGCTAGAGATCCTACCCGGTCCAGAATGAACACTGAAGCTTTCTTT.

This clonotype has a handful of counts. DNA for the CDR3: TGTGCCAGCACCTTCGACAGGGGGACTGAAGCTTTCTTT. It is translated as CASTFDRGTEAFF. The V gene is TRBV7-9, the J gene TRBJ1-1; the match to TRBD1 covers 9 bases. Losses at the gene ends were 7 bases for V and 5 bases for J; bases not matched to a gene: 5. Germline CDR1 reads SEHNR; CDR2 reads FQNEAQ (reference sequence). The CDR3 runs to 13 residues. The full variable domain, completed using reference TRBV7-9 and TRBJ1-1, is DTGVSQNPRHKITKRGQNVTFRCDPISEHNRLYWYRQTLGQGPEFLTYFQNEAQLEKSRLLSDRFSAERPKGSFSTLEIQRTEQGDSAMYLCASTFDRGTEAFFGQGTRLTVV.

Many counts were recorded for this clonotype. The chain uses TRBV5-1 and TRBJ2-2, with D unclear. Trimming shortened V by 7 bases and J by 1 base, and 8 bases separated the two germline ends. CDR3 size: 13 residues. Germline loops: CDR1 SGHRS, CDR2 YFSETQ. The CDR3 spells CASGPGNTGELFF. The DNA for the CDR3 is TGCGCCAGCGGTCCGGGGAACACCGGGGAGCTGTTTTTT.

This clonotype was seen a single time. A much bigger clone sits one base away, suggesting this may be a read error. V is TRBV5-1 and J is TRBJ2-7; 7 bases are shared with TRBD1. The CDR3 has 14 residues. Trimming at V came to 4 bases and at J to 5 bases, leaving 9 bases not matched to a gene. CDR1 and CDR2 (germline): SGHRS, YFSETQ. CDR3 residues: CASSLERDSHEQYF. DNA for the CDR3: TGCGCCAGCAGCCTGGAGAGGGACAGTCACGAGCAGTACTTC.

This clonotype has at least ten counts. The chain combines TRBV7-2 with TRBJ1-3; no clear D gene. CDR1 is SGHTA and CDR2 is FQGNSA in the germline V gene. The ends were cut back, 5 bases at V and 4 bases at J, with 9 bases in the middle. The CDR3 spans 13 residues. The CDR3 loop reads CASSRSRGNTIYF. CDR3 sequence (DNA): TGTGCCAGCAGCCGTTCTCGGGGAAACACCATATATTTT.

This clonotype appeared many times. CDR3 nucleotides: TGCGCCAGCCGTCTGACAGCGAACACCGGGGAGCTGTTTTTT. Residues: CASRLTANTGELFF. V usage is TRBV5-1 and J usage is TRBJ2-2; D perhaps matches TRBD1 (5 bases). Germline V gives CDR1 SGHRS, CDR2 YFSETQ. Trimming removed 7 bases at V and 0 bases at J, with 10 bases between. The CDR3 loop spans 14 amino acids.

This clonotype was counted between two and nine times. This CDR3 reads CASSLGVETYYGYTF. CDR3 DNA: TGTGCCAGCAGCTTAGGGGTGGAAACCTACTATGGCTACACCTTC. The chain carries TRBV7-2 and TRBJ1-2, with D unresolved. V was pared by 1 base and J by 3 bases, with 12 bases between. Germline V gene sequence: CDR1 SGHTA, CDR2 FQGNSA. The CDR3 loop spans 15 amino acids.

This clonotype was counted at least ten times. This chain connects TRBV5-1 to TRBJ2-7; perhaps TRBD1 as D (6 bases). CDR3 length equals 14 residues. V was clipped by 3 bases and J by 3 bases, with 13 bases between them. The germline gives CDR1 SGHRS, CDR2 YFSETQ. The CDR3 bases are TGCGCCAGCAGCTGGGGGCAGGAGCTCTACGAGCAGTACTTC. Translating it yields CASSWGQELYEQYF. The full variable domain, completed using reference TRBV5-1 and TRBJ2-7, is KAGVTQTPRYLIKTRGQQVTLSCSPISGHRSVSWYQQTPGQGLQFLFEYFSETQRNKGNFPGRFSGRQFSNSRSEMNVSTLELGDSALYLCASSWGQELYEQYFGPGTRLTVT.

This clonotype showed up many times. CDR3 coding DNA: TGTGCCAGCAGTTTAACCGGCTTAGGAAACACTGAAGCTTTCTTT. It encodes CASSLTGLGNTEAFF. The rearrangement joins TRBV12-3 or TRBV12-4 to TRBJ1-1; D gene ambiguous. CDR3 length equals 15 residues. Between the trimmed V and J ends, which lost 2 bases and 2 bases, there was a span of 12 bases.

The V and J genes are TRBV5-1 and TRBJ2-7; D call uncertain. The germline V and J ends were trimmed by 0 bases and 5 bases, with 12 bases remaining between them. Germline V gene lookup returns CDR1 SGHRS and CDR2 YFSETQ. This CDR3 region has 14 residues. CDR3 residues: CASSLEREGNEQYF. CDR3 DNA: TGCGCCAGCAGCTTGGAACGTGAAGGGAACGAGCAGTACTTC.

V gene TRBV29-1 combines with J gene TRBJ1-5; D might be TRBD1 (5 bases). CDR1 is SQVTM, CDR2 ANQGSEA, per germline. CDR3 length: 15 amino acids. Trimming shortened V by 6 bases and J by 3 bases, and 18 bases separated the two germline ends. The CDR3 reads CSVAEGQAYNQPQHF. CDR3 sequence (DNA): TGCAGCGTCGCGGAGGGGCAGGCGTACAATCAGCCCCAGCATTTT.

This clonotype was observed many times. The chain carries TRBV7-2 and TRBJ2-5; no definite D call. In germline, CDR1 is SGHTA, CDR2 FQGNSA. Trimming stripped 3 bases from V and 4 bases from J, with 6 bases between. The CDR3 is 12 residues long. The CDR3 nucleotides are TGTGCCAGCAGCTTCGCTCGAGAGACCCAGTACTTC. As protein: CASSFARETQYF.

There are many counts of this clonotype. V is TRBV6-5 and J is TRBJ2-1; 7 bases align to TRBD2. Germline V gives CDR1 MNHEY, CDR2 SVGAGI. J lost 0 bases, V lost 1 base, and 3 bases had no gene match. This CDR3 has 16 amino acids. The CDR3 nucleotides read TGTGCCAGCAGTTACTGGGGCGGGAGCTCCTACAATGAGCAGTTCTTC. This sequence encodes CASSYWGGSSYNEQFF.

The genes are TRBV19 and TRBJ2-7, with 13 positions matching TRBD2. J was trimmed by 10 bases and V by 4 bases; bases with no gene match: 7. This CDR3 contains 14 residues. Germline CDR1 LNHDA, CDR2 SQIVND (reference sequence). Here the CDR3 reads CASSKNGLAGDQYF. CDR3 DNA: TGTGCCAGTAGTAAGAACGGACTAGCGGGGGATCAGTACTTC.

This clonotype was counted many times. J is TRBJ2-5 and V is TRBV11-1; 11 nucleotides align to TRBD2. Unmatched junction bases numbered 6, after V lost 5 bases and J lost 1 base. This CDR3 region has 16 residues. Germline CDR1 is SGHAT and CDR2 is FQDESV (reference sequence). In DNA form, the CDR3 reads TGTGCCAGCAGCAAAGGACTAGCGGGCCTCCAAGAGACCCAGTACTTC. This translates into CASSKGLAGLQETQYF.

This clonotype was found many times. The CDR3 is CASSSRGVAGGRAYNEQFF. Here the CDR3 DNA reads TGTGCCAGCAGCTCCCGGGGGGTAGCGGGGGGCCGGGCCTACAATGAGCAGTTCTTC. The chain has TRBV7-2 and TRBJ2-1, with TRBD2 identical over 10 bases. The CDR3 runs to 19 residues. V shed 4 bases, J shed 2 bases, and the junction held 14 bases outside the gene matches. CDR1 is SGHTA and CDR2 is FQGNSA in the germline V gene.

This clonotype was found many times. The CDR3 region has the DNA TGCGCCAGCAGCTGGGACGGGACTAGATCCTACAATGAGCAGTTCTTC. It codes for CASSWDGTRSYNEQFF. V gene TRBV5-1 combines with J gene TRBJ2-1; 8 positions match TRBD2. The V gene end was trimmed by 3 bases and the J gene end by 1 base; junction bases not matched to a gene: 6. Germline V gene sequence: CDR1 SGHRS, CDR2 YFSETQ. The CDR3 has 16 amino acids.

Ten or more counts support this clonotype. The chain couples TRBV4-2 to TRBJ1-5; TRBD1 might be the D (5 bases). The V gene lost 1 base and the J gene lost 0 bases, with 13 bases spanning the gap. Germline CDR1 reads LGHNA; CDR2 reads YNFKEQ. The CDR3 extends over 17 amino acids. The CDR3 DNA follows: TGTGCCAGCAGCCAAGGAGCAGGGTCTTATAGCAATCAGCCCCAGCATTTT. Its protein product is CASSQGAGSYSNQPQHF.